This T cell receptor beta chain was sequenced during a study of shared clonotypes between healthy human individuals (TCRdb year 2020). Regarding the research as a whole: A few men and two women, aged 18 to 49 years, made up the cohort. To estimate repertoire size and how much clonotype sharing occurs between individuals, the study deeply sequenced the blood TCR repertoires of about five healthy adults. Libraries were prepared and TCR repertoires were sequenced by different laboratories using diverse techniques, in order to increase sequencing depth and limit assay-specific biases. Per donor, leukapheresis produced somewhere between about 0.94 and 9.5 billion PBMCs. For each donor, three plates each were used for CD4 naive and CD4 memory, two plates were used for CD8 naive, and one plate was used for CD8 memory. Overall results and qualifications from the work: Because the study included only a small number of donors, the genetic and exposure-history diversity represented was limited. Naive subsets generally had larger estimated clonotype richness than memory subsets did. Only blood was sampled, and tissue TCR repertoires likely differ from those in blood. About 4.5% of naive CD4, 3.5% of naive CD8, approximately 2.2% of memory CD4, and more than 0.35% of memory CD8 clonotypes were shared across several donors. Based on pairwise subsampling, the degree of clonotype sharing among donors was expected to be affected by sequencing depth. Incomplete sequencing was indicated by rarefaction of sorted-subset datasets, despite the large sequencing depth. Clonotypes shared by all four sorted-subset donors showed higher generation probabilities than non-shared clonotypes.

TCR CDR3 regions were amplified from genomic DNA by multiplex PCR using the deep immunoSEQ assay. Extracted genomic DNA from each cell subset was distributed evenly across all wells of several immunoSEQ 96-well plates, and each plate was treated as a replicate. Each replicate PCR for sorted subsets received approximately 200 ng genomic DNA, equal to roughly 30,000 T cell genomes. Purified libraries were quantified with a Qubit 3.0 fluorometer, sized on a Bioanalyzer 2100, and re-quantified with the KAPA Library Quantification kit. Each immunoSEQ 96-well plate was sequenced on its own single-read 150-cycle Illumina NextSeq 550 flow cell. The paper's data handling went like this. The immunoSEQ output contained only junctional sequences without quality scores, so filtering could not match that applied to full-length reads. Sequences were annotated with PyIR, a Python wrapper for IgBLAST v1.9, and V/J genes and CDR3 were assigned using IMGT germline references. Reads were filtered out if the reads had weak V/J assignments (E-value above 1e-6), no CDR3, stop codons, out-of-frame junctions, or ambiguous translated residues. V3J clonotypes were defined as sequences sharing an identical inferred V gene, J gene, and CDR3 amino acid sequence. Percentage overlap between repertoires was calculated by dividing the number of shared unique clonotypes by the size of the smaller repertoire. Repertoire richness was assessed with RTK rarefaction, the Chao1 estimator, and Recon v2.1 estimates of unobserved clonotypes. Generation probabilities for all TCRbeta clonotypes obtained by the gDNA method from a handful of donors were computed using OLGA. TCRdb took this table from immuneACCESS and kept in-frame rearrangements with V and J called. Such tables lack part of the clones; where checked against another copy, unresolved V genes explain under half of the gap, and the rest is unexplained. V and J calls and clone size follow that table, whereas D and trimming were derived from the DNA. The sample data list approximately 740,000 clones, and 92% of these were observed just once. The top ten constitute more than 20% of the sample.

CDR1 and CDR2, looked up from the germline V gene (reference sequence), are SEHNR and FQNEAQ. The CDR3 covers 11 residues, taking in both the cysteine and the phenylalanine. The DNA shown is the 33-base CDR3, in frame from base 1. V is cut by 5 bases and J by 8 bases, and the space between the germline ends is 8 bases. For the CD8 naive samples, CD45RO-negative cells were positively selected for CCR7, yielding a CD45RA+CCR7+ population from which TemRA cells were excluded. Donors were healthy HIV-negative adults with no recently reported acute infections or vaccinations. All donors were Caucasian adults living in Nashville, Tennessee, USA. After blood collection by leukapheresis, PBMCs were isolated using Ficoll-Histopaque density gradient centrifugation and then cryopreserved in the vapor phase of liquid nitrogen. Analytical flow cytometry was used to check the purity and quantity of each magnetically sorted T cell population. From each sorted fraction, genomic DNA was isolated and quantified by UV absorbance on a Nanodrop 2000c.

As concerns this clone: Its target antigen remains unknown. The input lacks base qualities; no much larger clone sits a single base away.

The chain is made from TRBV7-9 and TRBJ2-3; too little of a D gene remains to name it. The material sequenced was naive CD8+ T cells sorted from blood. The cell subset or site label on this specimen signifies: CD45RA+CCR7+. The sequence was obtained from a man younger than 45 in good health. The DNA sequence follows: TGTGCCAGCAGCCCCCCAGGTACGCAGTATTTT. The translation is CASSPPGTQYF.